The 13 T cell receptor beta chains in this list originate from one sample, sequenced in a study of CD8 T cells in ankylosing spondylitis. TCRdb processed the 5' RACE reads anew with MiXCR; each CDR3 protein has one entry. The sample lists roughly 26,000 distinct CDR3 sequences, about an eighth seen once, with 35% in the top ten. Sequencing was done on a sample of blood. These receptors were collected from a male donor with ankylosing spondylitis or in good health (not recorded which).

This chain joins TRBV6-2 or TRBV6-3 and TRBJ2-3; D uncertain. CDR1 and CDR2 from the germline V gene are MNHEY and SVGEGT. V lost 6 bases to trimming and J lost 4 bases, with 8 bases between them. This CDR3 is built from 12 residues. The CDR3 sequence is CASRSVADTQYF. DNA for the CDR3: TGTGCCAGCAGATCGGTGGCAGATACGCAGTATTTT.

This clonotype was seen repeatedly, ten times or more. In DNA form, the CDR3 reads TGTGCCAGCAGGGCAGTGGGACTAGCGGGGTCAAGACGAAACAATGAGCAGTTCTTC. It encodes CASRAVGLAGSRRNNEQFF. The chain employs TRBV6-1 and TRBJ2-1; 13 bases fit TRBD2. This CDR3 spans 19 amino acids. The V gene's germline CDR1 is MNHNS and CDR2 SASEGT. The V and J ends lost 6 bases and 5 bases, in that order; junction bases with no gene match: 16.

CDR3 DNA sequence: TGCGCCAGCAGCTTGGTCCGGACAAATGAGCAGTTCTTC. Amino acids: CASSLVRTNEQFF. This rearrangement joins TRBV5-1 to TRBJ2-1; tentatively, D is TRBD1 (5 bases). CDR3 length: 13 residues. The ends were cut back, 0 bases at V and 7 bases at J, with 8 bases in the middle. Germline CDR1 reads SGHRS; CDR2 reads YFSETQ.

The gene calls are TRBV7-9 and TRBJ1-4; 7 bases are shared with TRBD1. The CDR3 is 16 residues long. V shed 5 bases and J 7 bases; nucleotides not matched to a gene: 13. In germline, CDR1 is SEHNR, CDR2 FQNEAQ (reference sequence). The DNA of the CDR3 is TGTGCCAGCAGCGCGACCGGGACAGCTATGTCTGAAAAACTGTTTTTT. Its protein is CASSATGTAMSEKLFF. Variable domain in full (rest from reference TRBV7-9 and TRBJ1-4): DTGVSQNPRHKITKRGQNVTFRCDPISEHNRLYWYRQTLGQGPEFLTYFQNEAQLEKSRLLSDRFSAERPKGSFSTLEIQRTEQGDSAMYLCASSATGTAMSEKLFFGSGTQLSVL.

The chain links TRBV29-1 to TRBJ1-1; D possibly corresponds to TRBD1 (5 bases). V was trimmed by 0 bases and J by 7 bases, leaving 12 bases between them. This CDR3 has 13 amino acids. Germline V gene data show CDR1 as SQVTM and CDR2 as ANQGSEA. The CDR3 DNA reads as TGCAGCGTTGAAGATAGGGGCAGTCTTGAAGCTTTCTTT. Its protein product is CSVEDRGSLEAFF.

V is TRBV25-1 and J is TRBJ2-3, with TRBD1 identical over 8 bases. The J segment lost 1 base and the V segment lost 0 bases, leaving 3 bases of the junction unmatched. CDR3 length equals 16 residues. Per the germline V gene, CDR1 is MGHDK and CDR2 is SYGVNS. The DNA for the CDR3 is TGTGCCAGCAGTGAATATGGGACAGGACGCACAGATACGCAGTATTTT. It yields the protein CASSEYGTGRTDTQYF.

This clonotype was recorded at least ten times. This chain links TRBV7-2 with TRBJ1-1, with TRBD1 matching over 9 bases. Germline V gene data show CDR1 as SGHTA and CDR2 as FQGNSA. The trim removed 0 bases at V and 4 bases at J, leaving 0 bases unmatched. The CDR3 contains 14 residues. This CDR3 reads CASSLATGGTEAFF. The CDR3 coding sequence is TGTGCCAGCAGCTTAGCGACAGGGGGCACTGAAGCTTTCTTT.

The chain couples TRBV10-3 to TRBJ1-5, with D uncertain. Germline CDR1 reads ENHRY; CDR2 reads SYGVKD. V lost 11 bases to trimming and J lost 6 bases, with 20 bases between them. The CDR3 has 14 residues. CDR3 sequence: CASFGGQVGQPQHF. The CDR3 coding sequence is TGTGCCTCGTTTGGAGGGCAGGTGGGTCAGCCCCAGCATTTT.

The J gene is TRBJ2-1, the V gene TRBV27; 8 nucleotides match TRBD2. The CDR3 consists of 17 residues. V was clipped by 4 bases and J by 5 bases; unmatched bases: 13. Germline V gene sequence: CDR1 MNHEY, CDR2 SMNVEV (reference sequence). CDR3 bases: TGTGCCAGCAGTTCAAAGAAGGCGGGACTAGATCACAATGAGCAGTTCTTC. Protein: CASSSKKAGLDHNEQFF.

This clonotype was detected only a few times. This chain uses TRBV6-2 or TRBV6-3 with TRBJ2-1; 9 bases align to TRBD1. Per germline, CDR1 MNHEY and CDR2 SVGEGT. Trimming at V came to 6 bases and at J to 5 bases, leaving 8 bases not matched to a gene. This CDR3 comprises 15 residues. The CDR3 region has the DNA TGTGCCAGCAGAAACGGACAGGGGAGAAACAATGAGCAGTTCTTC. This encodes CASRNGQGRNNEQFF.

This clonotype was observed a handful of times. The rearrangement uses TRBV7-9 and TRBJ1-1; TRBD1 might be the D (6 bases). Germline V CDR1 and CDR2: SEHNR, FQNEAQ (reference sequence). CDR3 length: 14 amino acids. The V end was cut by 6 bases, the J end by 0 bases, with 11 bases between. CDR3 in amino acids: CASSPGVMNTEAFF. The CDR3 bases are TGTGCCAGCAGTCCAGGGGTTATGAACACTGAAGCTTTCTTT.

As to this clonotype: A much larger clonotype is one base distant, so this may be a read error. J is TRBJ2-1 and V is TRBV7-3; TRBD2 aligns across 10 bases. With 5 bases clipped from V and 0 bases from J, the junction kept 1 base outside the gene matches. The CDR3 is made up of 15 amino acids. CDR1 and CDR2 (germline): SGHTA, FQGTGA. CDR3 nucleotides: TGTGCCAGCAGCCCTAGCGGGAGCTCCTACAATGAGCAGTTCTTC. Translation: CASSPSGSSYNEQFF.

The chain links TRBV2 to TRBJ1-1, with D unclear. The CDR3 has 14 amino acids. V lost 2 bases and J lost 1, with 8 bases in between. Germline V CDR1 and CDR2: SNHLY, FYNNEI. The CDR3 region has the DNA TGTGCCAGCAGTGAATACGCGTCGAACACTGAAGCTTTCTTT. Translating it yields CASSEYASNTEAFF.